This T cell receptor (beta chain) was documented in a study of shared clonotypes between healthy human individuals. Study results and caveats: Sequencing depth was expected to affect clonotype sharing among donors. Non-shared clonotypes showed lower generation probabilities than clonotypes common to all four donors.

The trim removed 7 bases at V and 4 bases at J, leaving 13 bases unmatched. The CDR3 sequence is 15 residues long. In germline, CDR1 is SQVTM, CDR2 ANQGSEA. The authors distributed each subset's genomic DNA evenly over several immunoSEQ plates. The repertoire was sequenced with immunoSEQ multiplex PCR; TCRdb's copy has only in-frame clones and lacks some. This sample has around 1.6 million clones, with 98% found just once. In regard to this clone: The antigen remains undetermined.

The V gene is TRBV29-1, the J gene TRBJ2-1; 7 nucleotides match TRBD2. Source material: naive CD4+ T cells sorted from blood. The subset here: CD45RA+ positively selected. The TCR sequence derives from a man aged 25-45 years in good health. The CDR3 loop reads CSAQPTSLLYNEQFF. As DNA, the CDR3 is TGCAGCGCCCAGCCGACTAGCCTCCTTTACAATGAGCAGTTCTTC.